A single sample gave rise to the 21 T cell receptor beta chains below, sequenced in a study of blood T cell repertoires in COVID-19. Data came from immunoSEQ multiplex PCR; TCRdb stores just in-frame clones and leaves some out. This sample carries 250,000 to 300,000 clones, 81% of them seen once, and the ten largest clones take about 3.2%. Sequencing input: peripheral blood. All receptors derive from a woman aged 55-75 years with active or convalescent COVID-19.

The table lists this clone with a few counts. CDR3 sequence: CASSISPNTEAFF. CDR3 in DNA: TGTGCCAGTAGTATCTCTCCGAACACTGAAGCTTTCTTT. The chain joins TRBV19 to TRBJ1-1; unclear D gene. The CDR3 totals 13 residues. Between the trimmed V and J ends, which lost 3 bases and 1 base, there was a span of 6 bases. Per the germline V gene, CDR1 is LNHDA and CDR2 is SQIVND (reference sequence).

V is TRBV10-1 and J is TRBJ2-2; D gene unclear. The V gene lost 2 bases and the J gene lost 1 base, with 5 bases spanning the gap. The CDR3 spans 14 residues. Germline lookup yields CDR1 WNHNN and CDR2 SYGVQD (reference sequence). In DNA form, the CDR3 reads TGCGCCAGCAGTGAGGCAGGGAACACCGGGGAGCTGTTTTTT. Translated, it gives CASSEAGNTGELFF.

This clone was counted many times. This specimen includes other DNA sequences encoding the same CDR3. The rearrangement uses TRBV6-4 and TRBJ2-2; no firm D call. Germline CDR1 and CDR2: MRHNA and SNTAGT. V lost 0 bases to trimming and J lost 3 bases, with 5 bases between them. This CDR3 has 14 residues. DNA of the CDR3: TGTGCCAGCAGTGACTCATCAGACACCGGGGAGCTGTTTTTT. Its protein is CASSDSSDTGELFF.

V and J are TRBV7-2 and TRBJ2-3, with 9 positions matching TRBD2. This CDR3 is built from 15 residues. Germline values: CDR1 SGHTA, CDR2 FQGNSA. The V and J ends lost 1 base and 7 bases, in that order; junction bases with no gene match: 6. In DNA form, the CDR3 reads TGTGCCAGCAGCTTAGAAGGGACTAGCTTTAATACGCAGTATTTT. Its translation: CASSLEGTSFNTQYF.

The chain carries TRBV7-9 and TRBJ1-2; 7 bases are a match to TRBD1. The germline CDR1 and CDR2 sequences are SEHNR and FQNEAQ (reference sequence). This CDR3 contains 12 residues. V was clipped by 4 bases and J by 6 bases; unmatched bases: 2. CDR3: CASSSQGDGYTF. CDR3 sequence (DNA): TGTGCCAGCAGCTCCCAGGGGGATGGCTACACCTTC.

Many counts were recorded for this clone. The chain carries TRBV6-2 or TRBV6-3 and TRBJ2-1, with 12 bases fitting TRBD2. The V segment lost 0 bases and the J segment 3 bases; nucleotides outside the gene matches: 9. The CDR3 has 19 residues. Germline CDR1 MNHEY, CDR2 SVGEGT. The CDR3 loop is CASSYSTRRLAGDYNEQFF. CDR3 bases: TGTGCCAGCAGTTACTCGACACGACGACTAGCGGGGGACTACAATGAGCAGTTCTTC.

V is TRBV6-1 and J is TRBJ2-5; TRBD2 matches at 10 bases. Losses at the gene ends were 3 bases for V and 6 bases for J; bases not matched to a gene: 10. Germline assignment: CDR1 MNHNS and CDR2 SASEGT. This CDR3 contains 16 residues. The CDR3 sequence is CASSDELGLAIQTQYF. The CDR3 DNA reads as TGTGCCAGCAGTGATGAACTGGGACTAGCGATTCAGACCCAGTACTTC.

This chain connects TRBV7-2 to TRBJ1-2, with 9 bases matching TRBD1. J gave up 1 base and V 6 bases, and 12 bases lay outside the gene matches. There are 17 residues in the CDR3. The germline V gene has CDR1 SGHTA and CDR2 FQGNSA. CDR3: CASSSLDRGIFNYGYTF. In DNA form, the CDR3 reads TGTGCCAGCAGTAGCTTGGACAGGGGAATCTTTAACTATGGCTACACCTTC.

CDR3: CASTRTGELFF. The CDR3 region has the DNA TGTGCCAGTACCCGGACCGGGGAGCTGTTTTTT. The gene calls are TRBV19 and TRBJ2-2, with D hard to call. Per germline, CDR1 LNHDA and CDR2 SQIVND (reference sequence). This CDR3 contains 11 residues. V lost 7 bases and J 5 bases, leaving 5 bases between the germline ends.

The CDR3 nucleotides read TGTGCCAGCACGGGCGGGGGAGTAGCAGATACGCAGTATTTT. It is translated as CASTGGGVADTQYF. This rearrangement joins TRBV6-5 to TRBJ2-3; 7 bases are a match to TRBD2. CDR1 is MNHEY and CDR2 is SVGAGI in the germline V gene. The CDR3 extends over 14 amino acids. Trimming cost V 7 bases and J 4 bases; bases outside gene matches: 8.

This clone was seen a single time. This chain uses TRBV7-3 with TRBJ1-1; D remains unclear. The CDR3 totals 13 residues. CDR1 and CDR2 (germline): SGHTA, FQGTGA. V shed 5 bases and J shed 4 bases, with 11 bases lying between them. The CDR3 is CASSQTEGTEAFF. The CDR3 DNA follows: TGTGCCAGCAGCCAAACAGAGGGCACTGAAGCTTTCTTT.

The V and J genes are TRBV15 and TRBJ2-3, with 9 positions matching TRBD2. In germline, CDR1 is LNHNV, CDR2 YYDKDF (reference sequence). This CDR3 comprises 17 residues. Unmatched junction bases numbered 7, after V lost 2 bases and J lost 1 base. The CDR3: CATSRRRGGRGTDTQYF. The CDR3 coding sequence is TGTGCCACCAGCAGACGGCGGGGGGGCCGGGGCACAGATACGCAGTATTTT.

CDR3 nucleotides: TGTGCCACCAGTCCCGGAGCGGGGAGGGAGACCCAGTACTTC. Protein product: CATSPGAGRETQYF. The V gene is TRBV24-1, the J gene TRBJ2-5; 7 bases agree with TRBD2. V gave up 6 bases and J gave up 5 bases; unmatched junction bases: 8. Germline CDR1 and CDR2: KGHDR and SFDVKD. The CDR3 extends over 14 amino acids.

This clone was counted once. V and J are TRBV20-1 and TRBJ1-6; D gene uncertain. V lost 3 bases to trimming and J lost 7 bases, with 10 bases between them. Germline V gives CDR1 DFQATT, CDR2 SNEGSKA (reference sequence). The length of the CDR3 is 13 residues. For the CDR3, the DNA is TGCAGTGCTAGTTATTCCAGGAATTCACCCCTCCACTTT. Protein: CSASYSRNSPLHF.

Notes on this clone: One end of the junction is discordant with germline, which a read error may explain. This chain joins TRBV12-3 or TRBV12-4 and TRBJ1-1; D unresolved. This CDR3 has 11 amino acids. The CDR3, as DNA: TGTGCCAGCGCCCTGGGCCCCACCCCAGCCTTT. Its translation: CASALGPTPAF.

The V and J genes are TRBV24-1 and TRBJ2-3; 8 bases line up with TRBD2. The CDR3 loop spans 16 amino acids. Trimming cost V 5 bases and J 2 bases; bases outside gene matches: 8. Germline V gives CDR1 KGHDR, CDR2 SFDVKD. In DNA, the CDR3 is TGTGCCACCAGTGGAAGAGCGGGGGACATCACAGATACGCAGTATTTT. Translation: CATSGRAGDITDTQYF.

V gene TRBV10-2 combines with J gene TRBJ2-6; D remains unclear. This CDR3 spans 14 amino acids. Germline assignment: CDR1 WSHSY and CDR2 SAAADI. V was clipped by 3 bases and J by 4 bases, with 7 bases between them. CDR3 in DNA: TGCGCCAGCAGTGACGAGGTGGGGGCCAACGTCCTGACTTTC. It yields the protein CASSDEVGANVLTF.

CDR3 residues: CASSRTGDNLYEQYF. CDR3 DNA sequence: TGCGCCAGCAGCCGAACTGGGGACAACCTCTACGAGCAGTACTTC. The chain links TRBV5-1 to TRBJ2-7, with a possible D match to TRBD1 (6 bases). Trimming shortened V by 4 bases and J by 3 bases, and 17 bases separated the two germline ends. Germline lookup yields CDR1 SGHRS and CDR2 YFSETQ. CDR3 length: 15 residues.

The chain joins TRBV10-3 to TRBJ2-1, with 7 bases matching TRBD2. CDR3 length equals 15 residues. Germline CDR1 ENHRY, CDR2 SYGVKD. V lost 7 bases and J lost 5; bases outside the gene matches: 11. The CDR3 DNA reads TGTGCCATCAATCCTGGGGGGGGGATCCACAATGAGCAGTTCTTC. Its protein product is CAINPGGGIHNEQFF.

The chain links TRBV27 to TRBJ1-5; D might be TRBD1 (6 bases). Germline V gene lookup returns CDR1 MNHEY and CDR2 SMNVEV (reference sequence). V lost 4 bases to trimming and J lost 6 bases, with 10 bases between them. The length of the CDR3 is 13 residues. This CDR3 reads CASSSTGFQPQHF. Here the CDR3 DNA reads TGTGCCAGCAGTTCCACAGGGTTTCAGCCCCAGCATTTT.

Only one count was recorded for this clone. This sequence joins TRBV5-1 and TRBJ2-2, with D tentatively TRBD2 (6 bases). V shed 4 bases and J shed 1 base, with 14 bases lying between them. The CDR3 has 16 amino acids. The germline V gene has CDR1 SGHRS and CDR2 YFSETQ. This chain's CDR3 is CASSRTTDKNTGELFF. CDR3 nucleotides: TGCGCCAGCAGCCGGACTACGGACAAGAACACCGGGGAGCTGTTTTTT.